Presented here are 21 T cell receptor beta chains from one specimen sequenced in a study of blood T cell repertoires in COVID-19. Sequencing was performed with immunoSEQ multiplex PCR; in TCRdb, only in-frame clones are kept and a portion is missing. The sample has roughly 500,000 clones; roughly 90% are singletons. The specimen was PBMCs or T cells enriched from blood (not recorded which). These receptors originate from a woman in her forties who had recovered from COVID-19.

The rearrangement links TRBV9 to TRBJ1-1; D is ambiguous. Trimming cost V 0 bases and J 8 bases, with 14 bases left between them. This CDR3 is 14 amino acids long. The germline gives CDR1 SGDLS, CDR2 YYNGEE. The DNA for the CDR3 is TGTGCCAGCAGCGTAGGCCCGTTGGCGGGGGAAGCTTTCTTT. It codes for CASSVGPLAGEAFF.

The chain combines TRBV27 with TRBJ2-1; 8 bases are a match to TRBD2. V lost 7 bases and J lost 4; bases outside the gene matches: 6. Germline V gene data show CDR1 as MNHEY and CDR2 as SMNVEV (reference sequence). The CDR3 sequence is 14 residues long. DNA of the CDR3: TGTGCCAGCACGGGGGGGCGTTTATACAATGAGCAGTTCTTC. Encoded protein: CASTGGRLYNEQFF.

The rearrangement uses TRBV19 and TRBJ1-5, with a tentative D call TRBD1 (5 bases). The CDR3 consists of 13 residues. Germline CDR1 LNHDA, CDR2 SQIVND (reference sequence). The V end lost 11 bases, the J end lost 6 bases, and 17 bases lay between the germline ends. In DNA, the CDR3 is TGTGCCTCGTCGGGGGGTGGGGGTCAGCCCCAGCATTTT. Amino acid sequence: CASSGGGGQPQHF.

The chain employs TRBV11-2 and TRBJ1-3; TRBD1 agrees at 7 bases. The CDR3 length is 14 residues. Germline V gene data show CDR1 as SGHAT and CDR2 as FQNNGV. V dropped 5 bases and J dropped 5; count of bases not matched to a gene: 6. CDR3 sequence (DNA): TGTGCCAGCAGCCTTAACAGGGGACGAAACACCATATATTTT. It yields the protein CASSLNRGRNTIYF.

V usage is TRBV11-3 and J usage is TRBJ1-4; TRBD1 agrees at 11 bases. This CDR3 spans 14 amino acids. Germline V gene data show CDR1 as SGHNT and CDR2 as YENEEA. J was trimmed by 7 bases and V by 5 bases; bases with no gene match: 3. CDR3 in amino acids: CASSRDRGSEKLFF. CDR3 bases: TGTGCCAGCAGCAGGGACAGGGGGAGTGAAAAACTGTTTTTT.

The sample holds one count of this clone. The genes are TRBV28 and TRBJ2-6; D not certain. The germline V gene encodes CDR1 MDHEN and CDR2 SYDVKM. The V and J ends lost 1 base and 0 bases respectively, with 4 bases between them. The CDR3 spans 15 residues. For the CDR3, the DNA is TGTGCCAGCAGTTTATCGGGCTCTGGGGCCAACGTCCTGACTTTC. This encodes CASSLSGSGANVLTF.

The chain joins TRBV27 to TRBJ1-1; the D gene is possibly TRBD1 (6 bases). Germline V CDR1 and CDR2: MNHEY, SMNVEV (reference sequence). With 1 base removed from V and 13 bases from J, the gap between germline ends came to 16 bases. The CDR3 covers 13 residues. The DNA of the CDR3 is TGTGCCAGCAGTTTATTATCTGGACAGCTACTTTTCTTT. Amino acids: CASSLLSGQLLFF.

The chain carries TRBV19 and TRBJ1-3; D is unresolved. This CDR3 has 13 residues. Per the germline V gene, CDR1 is LNHDA and CDR2 is SQIVND (reference sequence). With 2 bases removed from V and 8 bases from J, the gap between germline ends came to 10 bases. The CDR3 bases are TGTGCCAGTAGTATACGCCCGCGGGACACCATATATTTT. It yields the protein CASSIRPRDTIYF.

The chain combines TRBV20-1 with TRBJ2-3; the match to TRBD2 covers 10 bases. The germline CDR1 and CDR2 sequences are DFQATT and SNEGSKA (reference sequence). CDR3 length: 14 amino acids. Germline trimming cut 3 bases from V and 6 bases from J; bases unmatched to any gene: 6. DNA for the CDR3: TGCAGTGCTAGTTCTAGCGGGAGTAGGGATACGCAGTATTTT. This sequence encodes CSASSSGSRDTQYF.

The V gene is TRBV18, the J gene TRBJ1-1, with 8 bases lining up with TRBD1. Germline CDR1 and CDR2: KGHSH and LQKENI. CDR3 size: 15 residues. Trimming at V came to 4 bases and at J to 5 bases, leaving 9 bases not matched to a gene. CDR3 protein: CASSLNQGAQTEAFF. In nucleotides, the CDR3 is TGTGCCAGCTCACTGAACCAGGGGGCACAAACTGAAGCTTTCTTT.

The chain employs TRBV6-2 or TRBV6-3 and TRBJ1-2; D uncertain. The CDR3 totals 13 residues. Trimming shortened V by 5 bases and J by 2 bases, and 9 bases separated the two germline ends. Germline CDR1 is MNHEY and CDR2 is SVGEGT. CDR3 amino acids: CASSSLANYGYTF. CDR3 in DNA: TGTGCCAGCAGTAGTCTGGCCAACTATGGCTACACCTTC.

The chain carries TRBV19 and TRBJ2-2, with no clear D. In germline, CDR1 is LNHDA, CDR2 SQIVND (reference sequence). Trimming shortened V by 6 bases and J by 5 bases, and 10 bases separated the two germline ends. The CDR3 runs to 13 residues. The CDR3 bases are TGTGCCAGTAGAGAGCCAGGTACCGGGGAGCTGTTTTTT. Amino acid sequence: CASREPGTGELFF.

The J gene is TRBJ2-1, the V gene TRBV30, with 9 bases identical to TRBD2. With 1 base clipped from V and 3 bases from J, the junction kept 1 base outside the gene matches. Germline V gene data show CDR1 as GTSNPN and CDR2 as SVGIG (reference sequence). This CDR3 spans 14 amino acids. The CDR3 sequence: CAWSGLAVYNEQFF. The CDR3 bases are TGTGCCTGGAGTGGACTAGCGGTCTACAATGAGCAGTTCTTC.

The chain employs TRBV11-3 and TRBJ1-1; weak D call: TRBD1 (6 bases). Trimming removed 5 bases at V and 3 bases at J, with 10 bases between. The CDR3 is 13 amino acids. Germline CDR1 is SGHNT and CDR2 is YENEEA. CDR3 sequence (DNA): TGTGCCAGCAGCCTCGACAGGTACACTGAAGCTTTCTTT. It translates to CASSLDRYTEAFF. The full variable domain, in which reference TRBV11-3 and TRBJ1-1 provide the parts outside the CDR3, is EAGVVQSPRYKIIEKKQPVAFWCNPISGHNTLYWYLQNLGQGPELLIRYENEEAVDDSQLPKDRFSAERLKGVDSTLKIQPAELGDSAVYLCASSLDRYTEAFFGQGTRLTVV.

The V call is TRBV9, the J call TRBJ1-1, with TRBD1 matching 7 bases. V trimming: 2 bases; J trimming: 0 bases; junction bases outside the gene matches: 4. Germline loops: CDR1 SGDLS, CDR2 YYNGEE. The CDR3 extends over 15 amino acids. The CDR3 spells CASSVLQGLNTEAFF. Here the CDR3 DNA reads TGTGCCAGCAGCGTCTTACAGGGGTTGAACACTGAAGCTTTCTTT. The full variable domain, rest sourced from reference TRBV9 and TRBJ1-1, is DSGVTQTPKHLITATGQRVTLRCSPRSGDLSVYWYQQSLDQGLQFLIQYYNGEERAKGNILERFSAQQFPDLHSELNLSSLELGDSALYFCASSVLQGLNTEAFFGQGTRLTVV.

The chain has TRBV19 and TRBJ2-1, with a possible D match to TRBD1 (5 bases). The CDR3 loop spans 11 amino acids. V was cut by 4 bases and J by 8 bases, with 6 bases left in between. Germline V gene sequence: CDR1 LNHDA, CDR2 SQIVND (reference sequence). DNA for the CDR3: TGTGCCAGTAGTACAGGGTATGAGCAGTTCTTC. Its protein product is CASSTGYEQFF.

The DNA of the CDR3 is TGCAGCGTTGGGGGCCAGATCCTCTATGGCTACACCTTC. This gives the protein CSVGGQILYGYTF. V gene TRBV29-1 combines with J gene TRBJ1-2; TRBD1 is a possible D gene (5 bases). Germline values: CDR1 SQVTM, CDR2 ANQGSEA. V lost 4 bases and J lost 4, with 13 bases in between. This CDR3 comprises 13 residues.

This chain links TRBV7-9 with TRBJ1-1; D possibly corresponds to TRBD1 (5 bases). Germline loops: CDR1 SEHNR, CDR2 FQNEAQ (reference sequence). V lost 6 bases to trimming and J lost 9 bases, with 23 bases between them. The CDR3 sequence is 15 residues long. CDR3 in amino acids: CASSPTGGLLPKAFF. Written as DNA, the CDR3 is TGTGCCAGCAGTCCCACAGGCGGACTACTGCCCAAAGCTTTCTTT.

The chain is built from TRBV10-3 and TRBJ2-2; TRBD1 is a possible D gene (6 bases). The CDR3 has 16 amino acids. CDR1 is ENHRY and CDR2 is SYGVKD in the germline V gene. Between the trimmed V and J ends, which lost 6 bases and 0 bases, there was a span of 14 bases. CDR3 amino acids: CAIRRAQGSNTGELFF. DNA for the CDR3: TGTGCCATCAGAAGAGCACAGGGATCGAACACCGGGGAGCTGTTTTTT.

This chain joins TRBV4-1 and TRBJ2-5, with a possible D match to TRBD1 (5 bases). Trimming cost V 4 bases and J 4 bases, with 16 bases left between them. From germline, CDR1 is MGHRA and CDR2 YSYEKL. The CDR3 runs 15 residues. In nucleotides, the CDR3 is TGCGCCAGCAGCCTCGTGATGCTAGACAGAGAGACCCAGTACTTC. Translated, it gives CASSLVMLDRETQYF.

The chain is built from TRBV27 and TRBJ1-1, with unresolved D. The CDR3 is made up of 16 amino acids. Germline CDR1 is MNHEY and CDR2 is SMNVEV (reference sequence). V gave up 2 bases and J gave up 4 bases, with 17 bases separating them. The CDR3 coding sequence is TGTGCCAGCAGTTTAAGGGCTCCGGAGGTAGGCACTGAAGCTTTCTTT. Protein sequence: CASSLRAPEVGTEAFF.